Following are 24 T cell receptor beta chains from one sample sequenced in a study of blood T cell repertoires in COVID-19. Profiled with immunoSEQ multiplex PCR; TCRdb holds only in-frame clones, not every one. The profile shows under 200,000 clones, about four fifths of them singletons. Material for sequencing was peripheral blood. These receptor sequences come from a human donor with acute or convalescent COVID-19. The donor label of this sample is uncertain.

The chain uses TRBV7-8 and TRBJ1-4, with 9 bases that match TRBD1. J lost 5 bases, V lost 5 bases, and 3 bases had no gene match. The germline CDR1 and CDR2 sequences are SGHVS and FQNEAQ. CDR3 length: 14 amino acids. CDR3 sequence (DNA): TGTGCCAGCAGCCTCGGACAGGGGAATGAAAAACTGTTTTTT. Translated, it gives CASSLGQGNEKLFF.

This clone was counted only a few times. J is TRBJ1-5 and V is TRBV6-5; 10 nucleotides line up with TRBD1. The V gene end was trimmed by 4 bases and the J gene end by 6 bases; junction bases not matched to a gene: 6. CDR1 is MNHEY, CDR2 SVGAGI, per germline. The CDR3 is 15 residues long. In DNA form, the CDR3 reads TGTGCCAGCAGTTCGGGACAGGGGCATGGTCAGCCCCAGCATTTT. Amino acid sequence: CASSSGQGHGQPQHF.

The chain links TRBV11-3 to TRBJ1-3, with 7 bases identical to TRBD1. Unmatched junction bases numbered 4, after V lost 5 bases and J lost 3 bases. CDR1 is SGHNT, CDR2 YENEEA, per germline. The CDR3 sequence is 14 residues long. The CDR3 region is CASSPGTVGNTIYF. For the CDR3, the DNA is TGTGCCAGCAGCCCTGGGACAGTTGGAAACACCATATATTTT.

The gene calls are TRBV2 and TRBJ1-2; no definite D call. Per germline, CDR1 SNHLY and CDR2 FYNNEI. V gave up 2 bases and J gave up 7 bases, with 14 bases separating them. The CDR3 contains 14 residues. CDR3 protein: CASSETQVPPGYTF. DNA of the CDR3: TGTGCCAGCAGTGAAACCCAGGTCCCTCCTGGCTACACCTTC.

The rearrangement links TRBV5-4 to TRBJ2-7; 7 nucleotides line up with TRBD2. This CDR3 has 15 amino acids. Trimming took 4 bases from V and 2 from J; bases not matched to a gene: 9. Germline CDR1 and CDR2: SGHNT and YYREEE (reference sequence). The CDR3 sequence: CASSARGGGTYEQYF. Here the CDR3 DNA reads TGTGCCAGCAGCGCCCGCGGGGGAGGGACCTACGAGCAGTACTTC.

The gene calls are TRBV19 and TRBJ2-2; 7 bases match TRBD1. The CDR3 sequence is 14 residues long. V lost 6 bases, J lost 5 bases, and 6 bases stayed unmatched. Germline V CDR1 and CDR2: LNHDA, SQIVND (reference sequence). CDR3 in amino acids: CASRTQQGTGELFF. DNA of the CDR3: TGTGCCAGTAGGACGCAACAGGGGACCGGGGAGCTGTTTTTT.

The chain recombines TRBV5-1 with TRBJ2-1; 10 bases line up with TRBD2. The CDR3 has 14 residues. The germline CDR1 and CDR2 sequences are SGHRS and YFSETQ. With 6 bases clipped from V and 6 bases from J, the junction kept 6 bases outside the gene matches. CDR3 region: CASNPGLAINEQFF. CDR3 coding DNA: TGCGCCAGCAACCCGGGACTAGCGATCAATGAGCAGTTCTTC.

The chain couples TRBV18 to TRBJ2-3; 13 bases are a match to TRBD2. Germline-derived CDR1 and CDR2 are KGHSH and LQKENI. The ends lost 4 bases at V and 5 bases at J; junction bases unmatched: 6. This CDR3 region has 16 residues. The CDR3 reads CASSRPGLAGRDTQYF. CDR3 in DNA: TGTGCCAGCTCACGTCCGGGACTAGCGGGAAGAGATACGCAGTATTTT.

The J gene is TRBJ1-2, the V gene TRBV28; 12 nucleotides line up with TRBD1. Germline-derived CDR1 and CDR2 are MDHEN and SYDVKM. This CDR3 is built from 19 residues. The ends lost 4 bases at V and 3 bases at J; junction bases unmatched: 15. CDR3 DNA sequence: TGTGCCAGCAGTTCCTATCGTCCCGGGACAGGGGGCGGACACTATGGCTACACCTTC. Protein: CASSSYRPGTGGGHYGYTF.

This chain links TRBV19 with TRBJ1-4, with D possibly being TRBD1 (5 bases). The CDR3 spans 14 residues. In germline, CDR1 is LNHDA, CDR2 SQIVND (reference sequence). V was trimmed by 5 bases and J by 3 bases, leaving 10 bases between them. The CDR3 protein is CASSRTRANEKLFF. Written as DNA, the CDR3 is TGTGCCAGTAGTCGGACACGGGCTAATGAAAAACTGTTTTTT.

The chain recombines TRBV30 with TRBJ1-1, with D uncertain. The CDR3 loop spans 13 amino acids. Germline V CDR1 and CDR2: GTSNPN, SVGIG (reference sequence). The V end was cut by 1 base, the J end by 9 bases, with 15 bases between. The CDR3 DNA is TGTGCCTGGAGTGCCCCCCCGAGTGAAAAAGCTTTCTTT. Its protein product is CAWSAPPSEKAFF.

The CDR3 region is CASSLVAKQPQHF. The CDR3, as DNA: TGTGCCAGCAGCTTAGTTGCGAAACAGCCCCAGCATTTT. The chain joins TRBV11-2 to TRBJ1-5; D remains ambiguous. V gave up 1 base and J gave up 7 bases, with 8 bases separating them. This CDR3 region has 13 residues. CDR1 and CDR2 from the germline V gene are SGHAT and FQNNGV.

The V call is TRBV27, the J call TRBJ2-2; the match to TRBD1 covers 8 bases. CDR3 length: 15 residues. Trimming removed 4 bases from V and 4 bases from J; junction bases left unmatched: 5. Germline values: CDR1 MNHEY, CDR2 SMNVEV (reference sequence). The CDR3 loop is CASSSGQGITGELFF. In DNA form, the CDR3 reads TGTGCCAGCAGTTCAGGACAGGGTATCACCGGGGAGCTGTTTTTT.

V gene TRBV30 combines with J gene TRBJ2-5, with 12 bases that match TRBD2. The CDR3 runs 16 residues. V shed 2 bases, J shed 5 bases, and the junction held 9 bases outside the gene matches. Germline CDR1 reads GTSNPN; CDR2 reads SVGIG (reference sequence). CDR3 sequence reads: CAWSSMRTSGMETQYF. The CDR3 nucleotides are TGTGCCTGGAGTTCTATGCGGACTAGCGGGATGGAGACCCAGTACTTC.

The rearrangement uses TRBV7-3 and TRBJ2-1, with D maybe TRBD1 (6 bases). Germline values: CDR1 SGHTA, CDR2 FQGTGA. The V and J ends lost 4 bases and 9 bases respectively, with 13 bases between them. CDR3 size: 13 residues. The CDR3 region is CASSSTGSSEQFF. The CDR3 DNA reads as TGTGCCAGCAGCTCGACAGGATCCAGTGAGCAGTTCTTC.

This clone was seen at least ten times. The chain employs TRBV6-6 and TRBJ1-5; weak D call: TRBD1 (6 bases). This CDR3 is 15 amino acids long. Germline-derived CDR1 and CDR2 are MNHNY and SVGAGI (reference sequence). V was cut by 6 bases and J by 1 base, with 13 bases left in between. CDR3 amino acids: CASRDTGLSNQPQHF. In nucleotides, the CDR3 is TGTGCCAGCAGAGACACAGGGTTGAGCAATCAGCCCCAGCATTTT.

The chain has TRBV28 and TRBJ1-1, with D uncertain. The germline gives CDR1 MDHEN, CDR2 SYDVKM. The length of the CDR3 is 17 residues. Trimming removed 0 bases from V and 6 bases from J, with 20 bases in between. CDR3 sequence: CASSLWYRASARAEAFF. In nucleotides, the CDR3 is TGTGCCAGCAGTTTATGGTATAGGGCGAGTGCGAGGGCTGAAGCTTTCTTT.

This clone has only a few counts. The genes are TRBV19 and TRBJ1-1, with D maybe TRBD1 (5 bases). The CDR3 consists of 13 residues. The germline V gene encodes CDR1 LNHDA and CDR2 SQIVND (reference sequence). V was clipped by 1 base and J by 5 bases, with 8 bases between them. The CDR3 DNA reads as TGTGCCAGTAGTATAGGGGCAGGGACTGAAGCTTTCTTT. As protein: CASSIGAGTEAFF.

DNA for the CDR3: TGTGCCACCGCAGATCCGGGGTATGGCTACACCTTC. Amino acid sequence: CATADPGYGYTF. The chain joins TRBV19 to TRBJ1-2; D is uncertain. The CDR3 covers 12 residues. The germline gives CDR1 LNHDA, CDR2 SQIVND (reference sequence). Trimming left V 10 bases short and J 5 bases short, with 14 bases between.

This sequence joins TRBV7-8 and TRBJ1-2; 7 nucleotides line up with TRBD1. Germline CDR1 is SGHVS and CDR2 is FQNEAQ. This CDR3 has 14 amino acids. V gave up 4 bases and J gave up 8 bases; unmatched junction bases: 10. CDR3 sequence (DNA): TGTGCCAGCAGCTATGCAGGGGGTGAGGGGGGCTACACCTTC. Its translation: CASSYAGGEGGYTF.

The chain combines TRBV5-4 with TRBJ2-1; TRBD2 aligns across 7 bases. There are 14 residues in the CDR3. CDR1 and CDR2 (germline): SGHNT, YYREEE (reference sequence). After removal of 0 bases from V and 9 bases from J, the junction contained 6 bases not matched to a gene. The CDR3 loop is CASSLVAGEAEQFF. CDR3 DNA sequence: TGTGCCAGCAGCTTGGTGGCGGGAGAGGCTGAGCAGTTCTTC.

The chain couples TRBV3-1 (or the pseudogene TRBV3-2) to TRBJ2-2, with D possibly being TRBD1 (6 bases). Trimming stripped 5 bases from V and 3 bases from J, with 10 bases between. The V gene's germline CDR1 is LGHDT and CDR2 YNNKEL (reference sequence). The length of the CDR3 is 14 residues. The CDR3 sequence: CASSGDIYTGELFF. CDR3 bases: TGTGCCAGCAGCGGGGACATATACACCGGGGAGCTGTTTTTT.

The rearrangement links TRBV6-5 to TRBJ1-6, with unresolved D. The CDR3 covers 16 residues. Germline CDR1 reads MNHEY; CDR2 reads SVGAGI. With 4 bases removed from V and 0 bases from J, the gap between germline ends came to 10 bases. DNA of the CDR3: TGTGCCAGCAGTTCGATTCACTACTCCTATAATTCACCCCTCCACTTT. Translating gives CASSSIHYSYNSPLHF.

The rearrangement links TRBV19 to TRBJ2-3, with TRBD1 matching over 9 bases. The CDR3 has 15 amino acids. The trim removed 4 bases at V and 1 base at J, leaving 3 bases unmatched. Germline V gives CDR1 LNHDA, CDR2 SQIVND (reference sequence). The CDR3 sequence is CASSKQGAGTDTQYF. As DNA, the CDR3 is TGTGCCAGTAGTAAACAGGGGGCCGGCACAGATACGCAGTATTTT.